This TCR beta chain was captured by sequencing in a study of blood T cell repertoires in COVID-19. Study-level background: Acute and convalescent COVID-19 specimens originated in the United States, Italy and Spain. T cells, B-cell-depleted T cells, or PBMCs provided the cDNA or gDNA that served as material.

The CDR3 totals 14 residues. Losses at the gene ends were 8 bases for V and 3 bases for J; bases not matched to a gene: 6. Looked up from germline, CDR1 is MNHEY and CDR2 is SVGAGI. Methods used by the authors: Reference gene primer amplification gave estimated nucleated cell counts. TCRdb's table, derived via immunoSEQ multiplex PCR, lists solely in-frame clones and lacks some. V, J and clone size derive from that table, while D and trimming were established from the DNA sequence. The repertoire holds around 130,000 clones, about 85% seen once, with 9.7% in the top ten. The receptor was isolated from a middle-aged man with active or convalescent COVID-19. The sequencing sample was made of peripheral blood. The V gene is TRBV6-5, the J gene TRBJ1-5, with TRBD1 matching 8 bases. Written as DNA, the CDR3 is TGTGCCAGCGGGGTACAGGGGGTCAATCAGCCCCAGCATTTT. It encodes CASGVQGVNQPQHF.